The clone carrying this T cell receptor beta chain was detected once. The sample belongs to a study of T cells in tuberculosis. Study-wide background: IGRA-negative adolescents, IGRA-positive adolescents with latent tuberculosis and adults with active tuberculosis formed this South African cohort. Blood was taken before or within 7 days of anti-tuberculosis therapy.

Trimming cost V 1 base and J 5 bases; bases outside gene matches: 5. Germline V CDR1 and CDR2: MNHEY, SMNVEV (reference sequence). The CDR3 runs 15 residues. TCRdb's copy holds only in-frame clones and misses some; the assay was immunoSEQ multiplex PCR. This table has over 30,000 clones, 70% to 90% appearing once. Time point of the sample: new active TB diagnosis, blood taken before or within 7 days of starting treatment. This TCR came from an adult with tuberculosis. The sequencing here drew on PBMCs, taken at tuberculosis diagnosis. The V and J genes are TRBV27 and TRBJ2-5; 9 bases agree with TRBD1. CDR3 protein: CASSLYRGRGETQYF. CDR3 bases: TGTGCCAGCAGTTTATACAGGGGGCGCGGGGAGACCCAGTACTTC.